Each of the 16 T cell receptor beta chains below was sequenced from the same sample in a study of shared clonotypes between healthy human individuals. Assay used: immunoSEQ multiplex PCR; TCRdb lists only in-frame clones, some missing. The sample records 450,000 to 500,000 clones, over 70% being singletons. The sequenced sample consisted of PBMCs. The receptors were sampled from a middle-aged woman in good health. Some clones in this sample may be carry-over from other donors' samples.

CDR3 region: CASSPLVQKIQETQYF. CDR3 DNA sequence: TGTGCCAGCAGTCCTCTAGTACAGAAAATCCAAGAGACCCAGTACTTC. The rearrangement links TRBV28 to TRBJ2-5; D remains unclear. Germline V gene lookup returns CDR1 MDHEN and CDR2 SYDVKM. The CDR3 runs to 16 residues. Trimming stripped 5 bases from V and 1 base from J, with 17 bases between.

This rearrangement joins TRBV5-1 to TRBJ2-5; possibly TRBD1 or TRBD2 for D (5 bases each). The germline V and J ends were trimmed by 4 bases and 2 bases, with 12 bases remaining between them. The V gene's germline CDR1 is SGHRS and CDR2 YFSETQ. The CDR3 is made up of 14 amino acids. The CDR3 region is CASSPGTEQETQYF. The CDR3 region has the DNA TGCGCCAGCAGCCCGGGGACGGAACAAGAGACCCAGTACTTC.

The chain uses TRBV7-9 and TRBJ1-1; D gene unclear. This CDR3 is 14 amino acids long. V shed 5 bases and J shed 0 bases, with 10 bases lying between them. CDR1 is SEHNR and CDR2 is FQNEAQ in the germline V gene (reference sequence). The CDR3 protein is CASSPYSLNTEAFF. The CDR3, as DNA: TGTGCCAGCAGCCCTTATTCCCTGAACACTGAAGCTTTCTTT.

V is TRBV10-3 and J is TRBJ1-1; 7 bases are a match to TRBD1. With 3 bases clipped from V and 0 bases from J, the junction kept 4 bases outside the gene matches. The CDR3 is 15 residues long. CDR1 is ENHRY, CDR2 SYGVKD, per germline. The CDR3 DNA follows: TGTGCCATCAGTGACAGGACAGGCATGAACACTGAAGCTTTCTTT. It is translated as CAISDRTGMNTEAFF.

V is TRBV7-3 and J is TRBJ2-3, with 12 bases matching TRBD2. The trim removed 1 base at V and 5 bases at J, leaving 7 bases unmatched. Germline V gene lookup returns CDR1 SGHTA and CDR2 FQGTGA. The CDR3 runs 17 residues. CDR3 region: CASSLMASGRGRDTQYF. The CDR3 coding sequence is TGTGCCAGCAGCTTAATGGCTAGCGGGAGGGGGAGAGATACGCAGTATTTT.

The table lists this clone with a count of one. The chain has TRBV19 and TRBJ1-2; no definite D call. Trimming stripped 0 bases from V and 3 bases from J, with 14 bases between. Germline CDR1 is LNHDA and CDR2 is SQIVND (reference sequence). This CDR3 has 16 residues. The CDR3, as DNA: TGTGCCAGTAGTATAGACGGCAGTAGGAGAGACTATGGCTACACCTTC. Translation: CASSIDGSRRDYGYTF.

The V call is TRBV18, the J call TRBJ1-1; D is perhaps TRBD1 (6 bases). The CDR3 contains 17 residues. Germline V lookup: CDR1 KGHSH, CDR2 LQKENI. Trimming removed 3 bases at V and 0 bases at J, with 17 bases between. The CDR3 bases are TGTGCCAGCTCACCGTCGGGCGGGCAGGGGATGAACACTGAAGCTTTCTTT. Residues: CASSPSGGQGMNTEAFF. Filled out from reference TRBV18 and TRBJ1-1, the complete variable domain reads NAGVMQNPRHLVRRRGQEARLRCSPMKGHSHVYWYRQLPEEGLKFMVYLQKENIIDESGMPKERFSAEFPKEGPSILRIQQVVRGDSAAYFCASSPSGGQGMNTEAFFGQGTRLTVV.

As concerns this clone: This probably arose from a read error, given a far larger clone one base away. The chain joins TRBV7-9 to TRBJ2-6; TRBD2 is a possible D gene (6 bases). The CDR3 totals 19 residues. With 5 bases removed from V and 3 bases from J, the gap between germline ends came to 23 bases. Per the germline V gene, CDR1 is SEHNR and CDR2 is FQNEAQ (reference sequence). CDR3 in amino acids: CASSPGAGLRNYGANVLTF. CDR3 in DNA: TGTGCCAGCAGCCCTGGGGCAGGACTAAGGAACTATGGGGCCAACGTCCTGACTTTC.

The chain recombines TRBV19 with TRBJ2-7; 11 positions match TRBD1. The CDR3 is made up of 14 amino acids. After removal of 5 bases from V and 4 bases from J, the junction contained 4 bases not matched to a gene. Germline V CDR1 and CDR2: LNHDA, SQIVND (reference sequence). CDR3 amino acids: CASSFGTGGYEQYF. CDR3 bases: TGTGCCAGTAGTTTCGGGACAGGGGGTTACGAGCAGTACTTC.

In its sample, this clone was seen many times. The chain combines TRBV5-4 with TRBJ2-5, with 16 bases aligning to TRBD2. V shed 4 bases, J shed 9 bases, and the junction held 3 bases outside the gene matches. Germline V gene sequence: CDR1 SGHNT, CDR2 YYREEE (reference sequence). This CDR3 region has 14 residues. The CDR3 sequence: CASSGTSGGGPQYF. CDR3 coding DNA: TGTGCCAGCAGCGGGACTAGCGGGGGGGGACCCCAGTACTTC.

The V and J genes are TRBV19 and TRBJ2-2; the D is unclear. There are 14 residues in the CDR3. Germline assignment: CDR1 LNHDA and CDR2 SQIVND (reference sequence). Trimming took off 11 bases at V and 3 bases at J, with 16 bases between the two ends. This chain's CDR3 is CAVRPGRDTGELFF. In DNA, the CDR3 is TGTGCCGTCCGTCCTGGGCGTGACACCGGGGAGCTGTTTTTT.

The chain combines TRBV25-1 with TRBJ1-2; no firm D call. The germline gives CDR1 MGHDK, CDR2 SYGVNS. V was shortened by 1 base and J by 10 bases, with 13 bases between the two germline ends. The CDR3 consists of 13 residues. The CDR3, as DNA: TGTGCCAGCAGTGAATTTGCGCAGGATTACTACACCTTC. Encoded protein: CASSEFAQDYYTF.

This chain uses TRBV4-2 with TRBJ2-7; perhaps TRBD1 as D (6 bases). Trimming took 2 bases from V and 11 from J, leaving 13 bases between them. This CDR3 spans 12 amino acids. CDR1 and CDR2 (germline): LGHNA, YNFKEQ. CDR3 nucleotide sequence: TGTGCCAGCAGCCAACCCCAGGGGTCTAAGTACTTC. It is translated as CASSQPQGSKYF.

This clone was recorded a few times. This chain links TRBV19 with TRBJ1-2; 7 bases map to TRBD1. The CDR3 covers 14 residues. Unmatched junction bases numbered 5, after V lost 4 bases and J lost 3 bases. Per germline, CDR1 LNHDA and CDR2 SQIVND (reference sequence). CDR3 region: CASSTGDSYYGYTF. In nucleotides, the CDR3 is TGTGCCAGTAGTACGGGGGACAGCTACTATGGCTACACCTTC.

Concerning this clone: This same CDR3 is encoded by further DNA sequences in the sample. The CDR3 here is CASSLDGTGGYGYTF. The DNA of the CDR3 is TGCGCTAGTAGCCTGGACGGGACAGGGGGGTATGGCTACACCTTC. The chain uses TRBV5-1 and TRBJ1-2, with 11 bases aligning to TRBD1. The CDR3 loop spans 15 amino acids. The germline gives CDR1 SGHRS, CDR2 YFSETQ.

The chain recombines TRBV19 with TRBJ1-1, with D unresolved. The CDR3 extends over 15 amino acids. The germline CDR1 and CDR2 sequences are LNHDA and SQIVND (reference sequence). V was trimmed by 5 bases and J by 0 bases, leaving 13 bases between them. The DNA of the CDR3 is TGTGCCAGTAGTTCCGGGTCCCTCATGAACACTGAAGCTTTCTTT. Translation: CASSSGSLMNTEAFF. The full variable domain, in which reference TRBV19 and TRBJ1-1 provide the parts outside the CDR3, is DGGITQSPKYLFRKEGQNVTLSCEQNLNHDAMYWYRQDPGQGLRLIYYSQIVNDFQKGDIAEGYSVSREKKESFPLTVTSAQKNPTAFYLCASSSGSLMNTEAFFGQGTRLTVV.